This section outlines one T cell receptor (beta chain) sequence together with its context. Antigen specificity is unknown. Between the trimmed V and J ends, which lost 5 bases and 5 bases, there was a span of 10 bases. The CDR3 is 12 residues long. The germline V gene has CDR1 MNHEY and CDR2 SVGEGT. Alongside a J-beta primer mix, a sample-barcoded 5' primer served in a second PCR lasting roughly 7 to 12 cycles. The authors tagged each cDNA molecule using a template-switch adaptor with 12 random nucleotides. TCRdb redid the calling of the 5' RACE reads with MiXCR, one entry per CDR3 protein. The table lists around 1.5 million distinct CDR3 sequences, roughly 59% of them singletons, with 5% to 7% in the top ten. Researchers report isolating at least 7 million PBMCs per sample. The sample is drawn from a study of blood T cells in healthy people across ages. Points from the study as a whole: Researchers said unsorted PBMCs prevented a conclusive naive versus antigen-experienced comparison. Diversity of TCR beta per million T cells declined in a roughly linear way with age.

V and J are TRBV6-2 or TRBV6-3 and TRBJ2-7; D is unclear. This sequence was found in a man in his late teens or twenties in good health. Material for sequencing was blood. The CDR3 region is CASSKRHDEQYF. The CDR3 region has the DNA TGTGCCAGCAGTAAACGACACGACGAGCAGTACTTC.